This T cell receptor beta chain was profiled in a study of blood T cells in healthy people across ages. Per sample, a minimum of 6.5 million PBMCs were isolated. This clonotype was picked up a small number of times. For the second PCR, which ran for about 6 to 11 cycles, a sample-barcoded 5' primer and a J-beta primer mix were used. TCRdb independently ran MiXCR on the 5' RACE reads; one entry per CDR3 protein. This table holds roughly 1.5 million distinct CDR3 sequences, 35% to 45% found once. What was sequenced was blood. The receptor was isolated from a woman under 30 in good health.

The CDR3, as DNA: TGTGCCAGCAGTCTAGGGGGGACAGGGGGAACCTATGGCTACACCTTC. Residues: CASSLGGTGGTYGYTF. This chain joins TRBV12-3 or TRBV12-4 and TRBJ1-2; TRBD1 matches 11 bases. The CDR3 runs to 16 residues. The junction had 9 bases not matched to a gene; V was cut back by 5 bases and J by 4 bases.